This T cell receptor beta chain stems from a study of blood T cell repertoires in COVID-19. Study-wide background: Italy, Spain and the United States were the sources of the convalescent and acute COVID-19 samples. PBMCs, B-cell-depleted T cells, or T cells were the source of the cDNA or gDNA that made up the material.

V lost 0 bases, J lost 4 bases, and 10 bases lay in between. Per germline, CDR1 MNHNY and CDR2 SVGAGI (reference sequence). The CDR3 covers 15 residues. Seattle enrolled patients during active infection and tracked them longitudinally. Original methodology: Amplifying reference gene primers gave estimates of nucleated cell counts. TCRdb's table, derived via immunoSEQ multiplex PCR, lists solely in-frame clones and lacks some. V, J and clone size reflect that table, while D and trimming were determined from the DNA. The sample lists 250,000 to 300,000 clones, almost 90% seen once, with about 11% in the top ten.

Sequencing input: peripheral blood. The source of this sequence is a woman between 25 and 40 years old with COVID-19, enrolled during active disease. The genes are TRBV6-6 and TRBJ1-3; D is unclear. The CDR3 nucleotides read TGTGCCAGCAGTTACTCGTTGCGACTCGGAAACACCATATATTTT. It specifies CASSYSLRLGNTIYF.